Listed below are T cell receptor beta chains from one sample, sequenced in a study of blood T cell repertoires in COVID-19. Libraries were prepared by immunoSEQ multiplex PCR; TCRdb keeps only in-frame clonotypes and omits some of them. The sample carries some 53,000 clones, 85% to 90% recorded once. The material sequenced was peripheral blood. The receptors derive from an older man with acute or convalescent COVID-19. Both conserved end residues are part of each CDR3. The order of the fields is J gene, D gene, clone size, V gene, CDR3 DNA, CDR3 protein. The D gene is left open where the match is weak. Size is omitted from some rows. Given values are once, few, many or a class for expanded clones.

j_gene: TRBJ1-4; d_gene: .; abundance: .; v_gene: TRBV15; CDR3nt: TGTGCCACCAGCGGATACGGGACATTACGTGAAAAACTGTTTTTT; CDR3aa: CATSGYGTLREKLFF
j_gene: TRBJ2-3; d_gene: TRBD2; abundance: .; v_gene: TRBV27; CDR3nt: TGTGCCAGCAGACGTGGGACTAGCGGGGCAGATACGCAGTATTTT; CDR3aa: CASRRGTSGADTQYF
j_gene: TRBJ1-1; d_gene: .; abundance: .; v_gene: TRBV11-2; CDR3nt: TGTGCCAGCAGCCCCGCCTCGGGGGGCATGAACACTGAAGCTTTCTTT; CDR3aa: CASSPASGGMNTEAFF
j_gene: TRBJ1-1; d_gene: .; abundance: .; v_gene: TRBV3-1/TRBV3-2; CDR3nt: TGTGCCAGCAGCCAAGATTACGGGAATATGAACACTGAAGCTTTCTTT; CDR3aa: CASSQDYGNMNTEAFF
j_gene: TRBJ2-2; d_gene: .; abundance: .; v_gene: TRBV29-1; CDR3nt: TGCAGCGCCCTAGGGAGAGTCGGCACCGGGGAGCTGTTTTTT; CDR3aa: CSALGRVGTGELFF
j_gene: TRBJ1-6; d_gene: .; abundance: .; v_gene: TRBV9; CDR3nt: TGTGCCAGCAGCGTCGGGACACCTAATAATTCACCCCTCCACTTT; CDR3aa: CASSVGTPNNSPLHF
j_gene: TRBJ2-4; d_gene: TRBD1; abundance: .; v_gene: TRBV5-1; CDR3nt: TGCGCCAGCAGCTTAAGGACAGGGTTGAGGGAAAACATTCAGTACTTC; CDR3aa: CASSLRTGLRENIQYF
j_gene: TRBJ1-1; d_gene: TRBD1; abundance: .; v_gene: TRBV27; CDR3nt: TGTGCCAGCAGTCCTGGGACAGGGTCGTCGGGAACTGAAGCTTTCTTT; CDR3aa: CASSPGTGSSGTEAFF
j_gene: TRBJ1-5; d_gene: TRBD1; abundance: .; v_gene: TRBV19; CDR3nt: TGTGCCAGTAGACTCGGCGCCGGGACAGGGCGCCGTCAGCCCCAGCATTTT; CDR3aa: CASRLGAGTGRRQPQHF
j_gene: TRBJ1-1; d_gene: .; abundance: .; v_gene: TRBV6-5; CDR3nt: TGTGCCAGCAGTTACGAACATGGGAACACTGAAGCTTTCTTT; CDR3aa: CASSYEHGNTEAFF
j_gene: TRBJ1-4; d_gene: .; abundance: .; v_gene: TRBV5-6; CDR3nt: TGTGCCAGCAGCCCCAGGGTGTCTCCCCATGAAAAACTGTTTTTT; CDR3aa: CASSPRVSPHEKLFF
j_gene: TRBJ2-5; d_gene: .; abundance: .; v_gene: TRBV5-4; CDR3nt: TGTGCCAGCAGCTTATCCGGGGGCCAAGAGACCCAGTACTTC; CDR3aa: CASSLSGGQETQYF
j_gene: TRBJ2-2; d_gene: TRBD2; abundance: .; v_gene: TRBV18; CDR3nt: TGTGCCAGCTCACCCCCGGGACTAGCGAGAATAAACACCGGGGAGCTGTTTTTT; CDR3aa: CASSPPGLARINTGELFF
j_gene: TRBJ1-2; d_gene: .; abundance: few; v_gene: TRBV6-4; CDR3nt: TGTGCCTCTACCGGAGGCTATGGCTACACCTTC; CDR3aa: CASTGGYGYTF
j_gene: TRBJ2-1; d_gene: .; abundance: .; v_gene: TRBV5-6; CDR3nt: TGTGCCAGCAGCGCTCCACTAGTAGGCCCCTACAATGAGCAGTTCTTC; CDR3aa: CASSAPLVGPYNEQFF
j_gene: TRBJ1-1; d_gene: .; abundance: .; v_gene: TRBV6-5; CDR3nt: TGTGCCAGCAGGCGGACAAGCAACACTGAAGCTTTCTTT; CDR3aa: CASRRTSNTEAFF
j_gene: TRBJ2-1; d_gene: TRBD1; abundance: .; v_gene: TRBV6-1; CDR3nt: TGTGCCAGCAGTAACCGGGACAGGGTGGGGAATGAGCAGTTCTTC; CDR3aa: CASSNRDRVGNEQFF
j_gene: TRBJ2-7; d_gene: TRBD2; abundance: .; v_gene: TRBV13; CDR3nt: TGTGCCCGCGGGGGGGCTAGCGGGGGCCGCCCGGAGCAGTACTTC; CDR3aa: CARGGASGGRPEQYF
j_gene: TRBJ2-5; d_gene: TRBD2; abundance: .; v_gene: TRBV5-1; CDR3nt: TGCGCCAGCAGCCCGACTAGCGCGATGAACCAAGAGACCCAGTACTTC; CDR3aa: CASSPTSAMNQETQYF
j_gene: TRBJ2-3; d_gene: TRBD2; abundance: .; v_gene: TRBV2; CDR3nt: TGTGCCAGCAGTGGAAGCGGGGAGCCAAATACGCAGTATTTT; CDR3aa: CASSGSGEPNTQYF
j_gene: TRBJ1-3; d_gene: TRBD1; abundance: .; v_gene: TRBV4-2; CDR3nt: TGTGCCAGCAGCCAAGGTACAGGGGTTGAAAACACCATATATTTT; CDR3aa: CASSQGTGVENTIYF
j_gene: TRBJ2-2; d_gene: .; abundance: .; v_gene: TRBV6-2/TRBV6-3; CDR3nt: TGTGCCAGCAGTTATCGGCAGGGAACGGCCACCGGGGAGCTGTTTTTT; CDR3aa: CASSYRQGTATGELFF
j_gene: TRBJ2-1; d_gene: .; abundance: .; v_gene: TRBV5-4; CDR3nt: TGTGCCAGCAGCTTACTAGTAGATGAGCAGTTCTTC; CDR3aa: CASSLLVDEQFF
j_gene: TRBJ1-5; d_gene: .; abundance: .; v_gene: TRBV5-5; CDR3nt: TGTGCCAGCAGCTTGGGCGGGGCCCCGAATCAGCCCCAGCATTTT; CDR3aa: CASSLGGAPNQPQHF
j_gene: TRBJ2-1; d_gene: .; abundance: once; v_gene: TRBV6-2/TRBV6-3; CDR3nt: TGTGCCAGCAGTTACGAGGGGGTCTCCTACAATGAGCAGTTCTTC; CDR3aa: CASSYEGVSYNEQFF
j_gene: TRBJ2-7; d_gene: TRBD2; abundance: .; v_gene: TRBV6-5; CDR3nt: TGTGCCAGCAGCAAACTAGCGGGAGCCTCCTACGAGCAGTACTTC; CDR3aa: CASSKLAGASYEQYF
j_gene: TRBJ1-1; d_gene: .; abundance: .; v_gene: TRBV7-9; CDR3nt: TGTGCCAGCAGCTACGGGACATACGAAGCTTTCTTT; CDR3aa: CASSYGTYEAFF
j_gene: TRBJ1-6; d_gene: TRBD1; abundance: .; v_gene: TRBV6-6; CDR3nt: TGTGCCAGCAGTCAGTCCTCTAGGGGGCGGCCCAATTCACCCCTCCACTTT; CDR3aa: CASSQSSRGRPNSPLHF
j_gene: TRBJ2-7; d_gene: .; abundance: .; v_gene: TRBV13; CDR3nt: TGTGCCAGCAGCTTACCGGGGGGCTCCATCGAGCAGTACTTC; CDR3aa: CASSLPGGSIEQYF
j_gene: TRBJ2-2; d_gene: .; abundance: .; v_gene: TRBV9; CDR3nt: TGTGCCAGCAGCGTAGGGGCAGGGGCTGGCGGGGAGCTGTTTTTT; CDR3aa: CASSVGAGAGGELFF
j_gene: TRBJ2-2; d_gene: TRBD2; abundance: .; v_gene: TRBV11-3; CDR3nt: TGTGCCAGCAGCTATATTACAGCGGGGGGCACCGGGGAGCTGTTTTTT; CDR3aa: CASSYITAGGTGELFF
j_gene: TRBJ1-2; d_gene: .; abundance: .; v_gene: TRBV9; CDR3nt: TGTGCCAGCAGCGTAGCTCCAGGTGCTAACTATGGCTACACCTTC; CDR3aa: CASSVAPGANYGYTF
j_gene: TRBJ1-1; d_gene: TRBD1; abundance: once; v_gene: TRBV27; CDR3nt: TGTGCCAGCAGTTCTGGCTGGGGACAGCGGAACACTGAAGCTTTCTTT; CDR3aa: CASSSGWGQRNTEAFF
j_gene: TRBJ1-1; d_gene: .; abundance: few; v_gene: TRBV18; CDR3nt: TGTGCCAGCTCCATTCACGGGGGGCAGGAGAACACTGAAGCTTTCTTT; CDR3aa: CASSIHGGQENTEAFF
j_gene: TRBJ1-1; d_gene: .; abundance: .; v_gene: TRBV6-2/TRBV6-3; CDR3nt: TGTGCCAGCAGTTACTCGAGGAACCGGGTCGTAATGGTGGGTACTGAAGCTTTCTTT; CDR3aa: CASSYSRNRVVMVGTEAFF
j_gene: TRBJ1-2; d_gene: .; abundance: .; v_gene: TRBV12-3/TRBV12-4; CDR3nt: TGTGCCAGCAGGACGGAGGCCCACTATGGCTACACCTTC; CDR3aa: CASRTEAHYGYTF
j_gene: TRBJ1-1; d_gene: .; abundance: .; v_gene: TRBV7-2; CDR3nt: TGTGCCAGCAGCCGACAGGCGAACACTGAAGCTTTCTTT; CDR3aa: CASSRQANTEAFF